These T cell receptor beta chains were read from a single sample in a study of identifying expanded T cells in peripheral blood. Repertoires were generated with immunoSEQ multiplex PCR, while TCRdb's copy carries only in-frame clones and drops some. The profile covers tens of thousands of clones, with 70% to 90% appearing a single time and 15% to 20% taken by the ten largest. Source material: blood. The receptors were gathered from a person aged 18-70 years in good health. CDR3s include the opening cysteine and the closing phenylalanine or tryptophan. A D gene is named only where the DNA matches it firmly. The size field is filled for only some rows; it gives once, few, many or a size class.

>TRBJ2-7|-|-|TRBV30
TGTGCCTGGAGTGAACAAGGCTACGAGCAGTACTTC
CAWSEQGYEQYF
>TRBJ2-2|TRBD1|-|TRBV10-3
TGTGCCATCAATAAGGGACAGGGGGCCGGCACCGGGGAGCTGTTTTTT
CAINKGQGAGTGELFF
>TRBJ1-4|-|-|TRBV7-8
TGTGCCAGCAGGCCCGATTCACCGGGTGAAAAACTGTTTTTT
CASRPDSPGEKLFF
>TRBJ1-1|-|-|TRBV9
TGTGCCAGCAGCCCCCGGACTGGGAACACTGAAGCTTTCTTT
CASSPRTGNTEAFF
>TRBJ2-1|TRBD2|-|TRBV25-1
TGTGCCAGCAGCGGAGCCGGGACTAGCGTCTATGAGCAGTTCTTC
CASSGAGTSVYEQFF
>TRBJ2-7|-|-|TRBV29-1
TGCAGCGTTGCGGGGGTAGAGTACGAGCAGTACTTC
CSVAGVEYEQYF
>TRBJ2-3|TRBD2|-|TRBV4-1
TGCGCCAGCAGCCTAACGGGAGGGCGCAGTGCCGATACGCAGTATTTT
CASSLTGGRSADTQYF
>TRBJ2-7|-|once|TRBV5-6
TGTGCCAGCAGCTCACAGACAGGCGAGCAGTACTTC
CASSSQTGEQYF
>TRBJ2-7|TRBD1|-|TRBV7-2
TGTGCCAGCAGCTTCCCCCGGGACAGGGGCTCCTACGAGCAGTACTTC
CASSFPRDRGSYEQYF
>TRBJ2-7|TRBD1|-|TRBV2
TGTGCCACCTCCCGGGACAGGTCCTCCTACGAGCAGTACTTC
CATSRDRSSYEQYF
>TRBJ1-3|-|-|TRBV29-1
TGCAGCGTTGTTTTAACCTTCTCTGGAAACACCATATATTTT
CSVVLTFSGNTIYF
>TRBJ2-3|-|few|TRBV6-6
TGTGCCAGCAGTTCCCCCGACCGAGGCGCGGATACGCAGTATTTT
CASSSPDRGADTQYF
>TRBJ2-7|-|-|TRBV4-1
TGCGCCAGCAGTCAGACAGGTTCCTACGAGCAGTACTTC
CASSQTGSYEQYF
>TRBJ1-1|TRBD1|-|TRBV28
TGTGCCACCTGGGACAGGGCGGAGGACACTGAAGCTTTCTTT
CATWDRAEDTEAFF
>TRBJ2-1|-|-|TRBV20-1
TGCAGTGCTAGGAGAGATGAGCAGTTCTTC
CSARRDEQFF
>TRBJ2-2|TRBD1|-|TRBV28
TGTGCCAGCAGTTTTACGGCCGGACAGGGGGCGGAGGACACCGGGGAGCTGTTTTTT
CASSFTAGQGAEDTGELFF
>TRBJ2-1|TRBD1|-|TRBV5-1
TGCGCCAGCAGCTTGTTGGGACAGACCAATGAGCAGTTCTTC
CASSLLGQTNEQFF
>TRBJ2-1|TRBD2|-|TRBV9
TGTGCCAGCAGCCCAACTAGCGTTCTTTCCTACAATGAGCAGTTCTTC
CASSPTSVLSYNEQFF
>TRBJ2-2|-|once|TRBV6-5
TGTGCCAGCAGCCCCCGGGGGGCCTACACCGGGGAGCTGTTTTTT
CASSPRGAYTGELFF
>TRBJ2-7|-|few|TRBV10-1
TGCGCCAGCGGGCTCGGGACATCTCGGGACGAGCAGTACTTC
CASGLGTSRDEQYF
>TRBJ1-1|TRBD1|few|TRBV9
TGTGCCAGCAGCGTAGAGGGGGCAGTGAACACTGAAGCTTTCTTT
CASSVEGAVNTEAFF
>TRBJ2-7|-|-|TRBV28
TGTGCCAGCAGTTTAGACGGGGGACTGCCGGAGCAGTACTTC
CASSLDGGLPEQYF
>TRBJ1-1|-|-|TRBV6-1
TGTGCCAGCAGTGAGATGTGGACGGCTGGGAACACTGAAGCTTTCTTT
CASSEMWTAGNTEAFF
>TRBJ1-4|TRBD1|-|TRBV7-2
TGTGCCAGCAGCGACAACAGGGGGTTGGAAAAACTGTTTTTT
CASSDNRGLEKLFF
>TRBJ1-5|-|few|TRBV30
TGTGCCTGGAGATCCGGGGCATACTCTGTCTATAGCAATCAGCCCCAGCATTTT
CAWRSGAYSVYSNQPQHF
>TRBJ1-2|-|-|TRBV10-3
TGTGCCATCAGGGGGCGTTTGGACTATGGCTACACCTTC
CAIRGRLDYGYTF
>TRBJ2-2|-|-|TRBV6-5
TGTGCCAGCAGCCAACAATACGGGGAGCTGTTTTTT
CASSQQYGELFF
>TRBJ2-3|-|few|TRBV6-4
TGTGCCAGCAGTGACGGACCCTCACGGTCCGGGGATACGCAGTATTTT
CASSDGPSRSGDTQYF
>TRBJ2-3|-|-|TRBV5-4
TGTGCCAGCAGCTTGGATTTACTGGGAGATACGCAGTATTTT
CASSLDLLGDTQYF
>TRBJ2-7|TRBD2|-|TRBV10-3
TGTGCCATCAGGGGGGGACTAGCGGCCTCCTACGAGCAGTACTTC
CAIRGGLAASYEQYF
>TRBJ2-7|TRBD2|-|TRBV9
TGTGCCAGCAGCCCGGGGGGACTAGGCTTCCACGAGCAGTACTTC
CASSPGGLGFHEQYF
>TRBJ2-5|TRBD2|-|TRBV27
TGTGCCAGCAGTGAAGGGACTAGCGCTCGGCGGACCCAGTACTTC
CASSEGTSARRTQYF
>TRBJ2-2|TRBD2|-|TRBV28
TGTGCCAGCAGTTTTATTAGCGGGAGGTCCGGGGAGCTGTTTTTT
CASSFISGRSGELFF
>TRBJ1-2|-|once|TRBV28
TGTGCCAGCAGTTTCGTTATTAGGGGTCCGGGCTATGGCTACACCTTC
CASSFVIRGPGYGYTF
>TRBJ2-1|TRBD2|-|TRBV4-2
TGTGCCAGCAGCCAAGGGACTAGCGGGGACAATGAGCAGTTCTTC
CASSQGTSGDNEQFF
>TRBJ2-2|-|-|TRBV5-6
TGTGCCAGCAGCTTGGGCAGCGAGACCGGGGAGCTGTTTTTT
CASSLGSETGELFF
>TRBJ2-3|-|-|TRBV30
TGTGCCTGGAATAGGGGAGTCACAGATACGCAGTATTTT
CAWNRGVTDTQYF
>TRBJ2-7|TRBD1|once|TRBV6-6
TGTGCCAGCAGTAACGACAGGGGGGGCGCCTACGAGCAGTACTTC
CASSNDRGGAYEQYF
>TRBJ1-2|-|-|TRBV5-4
TGTGCCAGCAGCTTGACTTTAGGATTGAGGGGCTACACCTTC
CASSLTLGLRGYTF
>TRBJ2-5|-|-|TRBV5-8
TGTGCCAGCAGCCAAGGTGTGGGCCAAAGACAAGAGACCCAGTACTTC
CASSQGVGQRQETQYF
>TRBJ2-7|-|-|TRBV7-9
TGTGCCAGCAGCAGAGGGTCCTCCTACGAGCAGTACTTC
CASSRGSSYEQYF
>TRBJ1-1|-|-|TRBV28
TGTGCCAGCAGCCCTCGTTGGAACACTGAAGCTTTCTTT
CASSPRWNTEAFF
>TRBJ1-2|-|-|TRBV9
TGTGCCAGCAGCCCCCGGGCCGGGTCCGGCTACACCTTC
CASSPRAGSGYTF
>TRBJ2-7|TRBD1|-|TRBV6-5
TGTGCCAGTGGCGACAGGGTTGGGGAGCAGTACTTC
CASGDRVGEQYF
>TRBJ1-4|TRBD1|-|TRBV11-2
TGTGCCAGCAGTGGACAGGGCGGTGAAAAACTGTTTTTT
CASSGQGGEKLFF
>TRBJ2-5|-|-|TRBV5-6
TGTGCCAGCAGCTGGGGCGAGGGGGAGACCCAGTACTTC
CASSWGEGETQYF
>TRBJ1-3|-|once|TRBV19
TGTGCCAGTAGTATGGGCGGGGGATTCTCTGGAAACACCATATATTTT
CASSMGGGFSGNTIYF
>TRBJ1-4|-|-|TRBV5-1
TGCGCCAGCAGCTTAGAACGGGCGACTAATGAAAAACTGTTTTTT
CASSLERATNEKLFF
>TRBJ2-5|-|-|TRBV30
TGTGCCTGCTCCGGGGGGCTTCGGATGGAGACCCAGTACTTC
CACSGGLRMETQYF
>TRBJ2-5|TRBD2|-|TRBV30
TGTGCCTCTTCTAGCGGGAGAAGGTTGGAGGAGACCCAGTACTTC
CASSSGRRLEETQYF
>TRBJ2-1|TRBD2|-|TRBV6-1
TGTGCCAGCAGTGAAGCGGTCCTAGCGGGAGGGCCCTCCAATGAGCAGCTCTTC
CASSEAVLAGGPSNEQLF
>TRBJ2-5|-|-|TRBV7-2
TGTGCCAGCAGCTTCGGACTGGCGGAGACCCAGTACTTC
CASSFGLAETQYF
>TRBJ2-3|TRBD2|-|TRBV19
TGTGCCAGTAGTATCGGCGGGAGTAGGAGGACAGATACGCAGTATTTT
CASSIGGSRRTDTQYF
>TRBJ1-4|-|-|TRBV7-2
TGTGCCAGCAGCCCCGGACTCCGTGAAAAACTGTTTTTT
CASSPGLREKLFF
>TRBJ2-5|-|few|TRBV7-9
TGTGCCAGCAGCCCCCCTTTTAGACAGGCCGTTAAAGAGACCCAGTACTTC
CASSPPFRQAVKETQYF
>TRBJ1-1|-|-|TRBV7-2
TGTGCCAGCAACCACGAGGGGCGAGGGACTGAAGCTTTCTTT
CASNHEGRGTEAFF
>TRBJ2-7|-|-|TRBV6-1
TGTGCCAGCAGTGATAGGCCAGGAAGGAACGAGCAGTACTTC
CASSDRPGRNEQYF
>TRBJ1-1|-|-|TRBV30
TGTGCCTGGGACACGGGAACGGGACTTGCTGAAGCTTTCTTT
CAWDTGTGLAEAFF